The entry below gives a single TCR beta chain sequence along with its context. Its antigen is undetermined. With a much larger clone just one base away, this may be a read error. These data are taken from a study of CD8+CD57+ T cells in acquired aplastic anemia. Study-wide context: Mean DNA quantity obtained from sorted CD4+ and CD8+ cells was 2.5 to 4 ug.

Findings and caveats of the study: Almost 30 shared CD8+ CDR3s appeared highly expressed within patients' immunodominant clones. Between the patient and control groups, CD8+ Simpson's diversity did not differ significantly.

Genomic DNA, the template, was used for profiling of the TCR beta VDJ and CDR3. TCRdb used MiXCR to reprocess the reads, holding one entry per CDR3 protein. This sample carries around 170,000 distinct CDR3 sequences, around 45% of them seen once, and the ten largest clones take under 3.5%. Trimming removed 3 bases from V and 3 bases from J, with 12 bases in between. The length of the CDR3 is 15 residues. What was sequenced was sorted CD4+, CD8+, or CD8+CD57+ T cells (not recorded which) from PBMCs. The gene calls are TRBV12-3 or TRBV12-4 and TRBJ1-3; no firm D call. This clonotype was sampled from a human donor in good health. As DNA, the CDR3 is TGTGCCAGCAGTTTCGCAGGACTGGGTGGAAACACCATATATTTT. Translated: CASSFAGLGGNTIYF.